This TCR beta chain was profiled in a study of shared clonotypes between healthy human individuals. Points from the study as a whole: Compared with memory subsets, naive subsets generally had larger estimated richness.

Naive CD8 cells, CD45RO-negative and positively selected for CCR7, excluded terminally differentiated effector memory CD45RA+ cells. Each of the donors was a healthy adult who was HIV-negative and had not had a recent acute infection or vaccination. J was trimmed by 2 bases and V by 10 bases; bases with no gene match: 8. The germline CDR1 and CDR2 sequences are WNHNN and SYGVQD (reference sequence). The CDR3 is 13 residues long. Original processing methods: Junction-only sequences produced by ImmunoSEQ had no quality scores, so filtering differed. Assay used: immunoSEQ multiplex PCR; TCRdb lists only in-frame clones, some missing. That table supplies the V and J calls and clone size; D and trimming were determined from the DNA. The table lists under 2,000,000 clones, approximately 94% of them singletons. A word on this clone: Its cognate antigen is unknown.

Source material: naive CD8+ T cells sorted from blood. V gene TRBV10-1 combines with J gene TRBJ2-7; TRBD1 agrees at 7 bases. This TCR was recovered from a man younger than 35 in good health. The CDR3 bases are TGCGCCACCTCACAGGGGCTGCCCTACGAGCAGTACTTC. Translated: CATSQGLPYEQYF.